This is a list of T cell receptor beta chains from one sample in a study of tumor-infiltrating lymphocytes in localized non-small cell lung cancer. Data came from immunoSEQ multiplex PCR; TCRdb stores just in-frame clones and leaves some out. Of around 9,900 clones in the sample, around 81% are singletons; the top ten hold approximately 9.8%. The source material was uninvolved lung tissue not adjacent to the tumor. These receptors all stem from a human donor with non-small cell lung cancer. The CDR3 runs from the conserved cysteine through the conserved F or W. A D gene is named only where the DNA matches it firmly. The listing skips clone size in some rows; elsewhere it reads once, few, many or a size class.

D gene	clone size	J gene	V gene	CDR3 length	CDR3 DNA	CDR3 protein
TRBD1	few	TRBJ2-1	TRBV4-1	13	TGCGCCAGCAGCCAAAAACAGGGGAATGAGCAGTTCTTC	CASSQKQGNEQFF
TRBD2	NA	TRBJ2-1	TRBV27	16	TGTGCCAGCAGTTTCCTCTTTGGCGGGGGGTACAATGAGCAGTTCTTC	CASSFLFGGGYNEQFF
TRBD1	NA	TRBJ2-3	TRBV7-2	16	TGTGCCAGCAGCTTAGCTAACAGGGGGCGCTTAGATACGCAGTATTTT	CASSLANRGRLDTQYF
TRBD2	NA	TRBJ2-7	TRBV10-3	14	TGTGCCATCCGGGGACTAGCGGGAGTTGGCGAGCAGTACTTC	CAIRGLAGVGEQYF
TRBD1	NA	TRBJ1-2	TRBV7-2	13	TGTGCCAGCAGCGTAGGACAGGGGGACGGCTACACCTTC	CASSVGQGDGYTF
TRBD2	NA	TRBJ2-3	TRBV7-8	14	TGTGCCAGCAGCCTACGGACTAGCGGGACTCCGCAGTATTTT	CASSLRTSGTPQYF
TRBD1	NA	TRBJ2-7	TRBV14	18	TGTGCCAGCAGCCAAGATTACCCGCCGGGACAGGAGTCCTACGAGCAGTACTTC	CASSQDYPPGQESYEQYF
TRBD2	NA	TRBJ2-2	TRBV7-2	16	TGTGCCAGCAGCTCGGGACTAGCGGTTCGCCCCGGGGAGCTGTTTTTT	CASSSGLAVRPGELFF
NA	NA	TRBJ2-7	TRBV5-8	13	TGTGCCAGCAGCTTGTATCCGGGGTACGAGCAGTACTTC	CASSLYPGYEQYF
NA	NA	TRBJ2-1	TRBV14	12	TGTGCCAGCAGTTCCATAGAGGGTGAGCAGTTCTTC	CASSSIEGEQFF
NA	NA	TRBJ2-7	TRBV9	15	TGTGCCAGCAGCGTAGGCACAGTGCCCTCCTACGAGCAGTACTTC	CASSVGTVPSYEQYF
TRBD2	NA	TRBJ2-1	TRBV28	15	TGTGCCAGCAACGGCAAACTAGCGGGAAGAAATGAGCAGTTCTTC	CASNGKLAGRNEQFF
TRBD2	NA	TRBJ2-1	TRBV28	18	TGTGCCAGCAGTTCTCTCGGGACTAGCGGGAGTCGGTACAATGAGCAGTTCTTC	CASSSLGTSGSRYNEQFF
TRBD1	NA	TRBJ1-2	TRBV10-2	14	TGCGCCAGCAGTCAGGGGGCGAGGAACTATGGCTACACCTTC	CASSQGARNYGYTF
TRBD1	NA	TRBJ2-2	TRBV4-3	13	TGCGCCAGCAGCCTACAGGGGACCGGGGAGCTGTTTTTT	CASSLQGTGELFF
NA	NA	TRBJ2-2	TRBV7-2	15	TGTGCCAGCAGCTTAACCAGGGTGAGGACCGGGGAGCTGTTTTTT	CASSLTRVRTGELFF
NA	NA	TRBJ2-3	TRBV9	15	TGTGCCAGCAGCGTGGGTAGCGGTGGCACAGATACGCAGTATTTT	CASSVGSGGTDTQYF
TRBD1	NA	TRBJ1-5	TRBV28	16	TGTGCCAGCAGTTCTGGACAGGGGTCCAGCAATCAGCCCCAGCATTTT	CASSSGQGSSNQPQHF
TRBD2	NA	TRBJ2-3	TRBV19	14	TGTGCCAGTAACGGCGGGAGGAGCCCAGATACGCAGTATTTT	CASNGGRSPDTQYF
TRBD2	NA	TRBJ2-1	TRBV4-1	15	TGCGCCAGCAGCAAAACCGGGACTAACTACAATGAGCAGTTCTTC	CASSKTGTNYNEQFF
NA	NA	TRBJ2-7	TRBV6-6	15	TGTGCCAGCATCGCCGGAACAGGGGGGGTCTACGAGCAGTACTTC	CASIAGTGGVYEQYF
TRBD2	NA	TRBJ2-3	TRBV7-9	16	TGTGCCAGCAGCTTAGCGGGAGGGCTATTCACAGATACGCAGTATTTT	CASSLAGGLFTDTQYF
TRBD1	NA	TRBJ2-7	TRBV7-2	15	TGTGCCAGCAGCCCATGGACCGGGACAGGCTACGAGCAGTACTTC	CASSPWTGTGYEQYF
NA	NA	TRBJ2-5	TRBV14	14	TGTGCCAGCAGCCAACTAACTCCACGAGAGACCCAGTACTTC	CASSQLTPRETQYF
NA	NA	TRBJ1-1	TRBV27	15	TGTGCCAGCAGTTCTTACGGGGGAGGGAACACTGAAGCTTTCTTT	CASSSYGGGNTEAFF
NA	NA	TRBJ1-1	TRBV27	12	TGTGCCAGCAGCTCCTGGGCAACTGAAGCTTTCTTT	CASSSWATEAFF